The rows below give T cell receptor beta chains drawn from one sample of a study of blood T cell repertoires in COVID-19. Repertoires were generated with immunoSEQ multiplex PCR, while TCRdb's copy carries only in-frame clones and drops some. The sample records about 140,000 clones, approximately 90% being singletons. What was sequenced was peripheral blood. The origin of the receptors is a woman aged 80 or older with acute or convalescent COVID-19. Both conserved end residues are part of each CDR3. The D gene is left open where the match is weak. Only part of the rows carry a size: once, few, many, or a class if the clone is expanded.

CDR3: CASSYPVKKPGNTIYF; DNA: TGTGCCAGCAGTTACCCCGTAAAAAAGCCTGGAAACACCATATATTTT; size: .; V: TRBV6-5; D: .; J: TRBJ1-3
CDR3: CASSEALPGVGYTF; DNA: TGTGCCAGCAGTGAAGCGCTTCCAGGGGTTGGCTACACCTTC; size: few; V: TRBV2; D: .; J: TRBJ1-2
CDR3: CASSLGGRWNGYTF; DNA: TGTGCCAGCAGCTTGGGCGGCAGATGGAATGGCTACACCTTC; size: .; V: TRBV5-4; D: .; J: TRBJ1-2
CDR3: CASAWGGRDTEAFF; DNA: TGTGCCAGCGCCTGGGGGGGCCGGGACACTGAAGCTTTCTTT; size: .; V: TRBV2; D: .; J: TRBJ1-1
CDR3: CASSPSSPSSSYNSPLHF; DNA: TGTGCCAGCAGCCCTTCGTCCCCCTCGAGCTCCTATAATTCACCCCTCCACTTT; size: .; V: TRBV9; D: .; J: TRBJ1-6
CDR3: CASADGGHSYNEQFF; DNA: TGCGCCAGCGCCGACGGGGGGCATTCATACAATGAGCAGTTCTTC; size: .; V: TRBV10-1; D: .; J: TRBJ2-1
CDR3: CASSQRGGNYEQYF; DNA: TGTGCCAGCAGCCAGCGGGGGGGCAACTACGAGCAGTACTTC; size: .; V: TRBV3-1/TRBV3-2; D: TRBD2; J: TRBJ2-7
CDR3: CAISGNQPQHF; DNA: TGTGCCATCAGCGGCAATCAGCCCCAGCATTTT; size: .; V: TRBV10-3; D: .; J: TRBJ1-5
CDR3: CASSQTFTGTSTSEQYF; DNA: TGCGCCAGCAGCCAAACTTTTACCGGGACTTCGACGTCCGAGCAGTACTTC; size: once; V: TRBV5-1; D: .; J: TRBJ2-7
CDR3: CASSWGTGSYGYTF; DNA: TGTGCCAGCAGCTGGGGGACAGGCAGCTATGGCTACACCTTC; size: .; V: TRBV7-2; D: TRBD1; J: TRBJ1-2
CDR3: CASSLGSPSTDTQYF; DNA: TGTGCCAGCAGCTTGGGCAGCCCTAGCACAGATACGCAGTATTTT; size: once; V: TRBV7-2; D: .; J: TRBJ2-3
CDR3: CASSEMFDQPQHF; DNA: TGTGCCAGCAGTGAAATGTTCGATCAGCCCCAGCATTTT; size: .; V: TRBV6-1; D: .; J: TRBJ1-5
CDR3: CASSLQDRYNSPLHF; DNA: TGTGCCAGCAGCCTACAGGACAGGTATAATTCACCCCTCCACTTT; size: once; V: TRBV3-1/TRBV3-2; D: TRBD1; J: TRBJ1-6
CDR3: CAGGRTGSYGYTF; DNA: TGTGCCGGAGGACGGACAGGGAGCTATGGCTACACCTTC; size: .; V: TRBV30; D: TRBD1; J: TRBJ1-2
CDR3: CASSLRLGTGASPLHF; DNA: TGTGCCAGCAGCTTACGACTCGGGACAGGGGCATCACCCCTCCACTTT; size: once; V: TRBV7-9; D: TRBD1; J: TRBJ1-6
CDR3: CASSLAYRSETDTQYF; DNA: TGTGCCAGCAGCTTAGCGTACAGATCGGAAACAGATACGCAGTATTTT; size: once; V: TRBV7-6; D: .; J: TRBJ2-3
CDR3: CASSFGQGPYGYTF; DNA: TGTGCCAGCAGCTTCGGACAGGGCCCTTATGGCTACACCTTC; size: .; V: TRBV5-4; D: TRBD1; J: TRBJ1-2
CDR3: CASSELRSGANVLTF; DNA: TGTGCCAGCAGTGAACTGCGCTCTGGGGCCAACGTCCTGACTTTC; size: .; V: TRBV25-1; D: .; J: TRBJ2-6
CDR3: CASTDSGGAYNEQFF; DNA: TGTGCCAGTACTGATAGCGGGGGGGCCTACAATGAGCAGTTCTTC; size: .; V: TRBV27; D: TRBD2; J: TRBJ2-1
CDR3: CASSGRDSGYNEQFF; DNA: TGTGCCAGCAGCGGCCGGGACAGCGGTTACAATGAGCAGTTCTTC; size: .; V: TRBV9; D: TRBD1; J: TRBJ2-1
CDR3: CASSLGSGQVYGYTF; DNA: TGCGCCAGCAGCTTGGGCTCGGGACAGGTCTATGGCTACACCTTC; size: .; V: TRBV5-1; D: TRBD1; J: TRBJ1-2
CDR3: CASSLTRGGRVDEQFF; DNA: TGTGCCAGCAGCCTTACGCGGGGGGGCCGGGTGGATGAGCAGTTCTTC; size: .; V: TRBV7-2; D: TRBD2; J: TRBJ2-1
CDR3: CASSPYSQGRPPYYGYTF; DNA: TGTGCCAGCTCACCCTACTCCCAAGGCAGGCCTCCCTACTATGGCTACACCTTC; size: .; V: TRBV18; D: .; J: TRBJ1-2
CDR3: CASSRQFFGTGVMNTEAFF; DNA: TGTGCCAGCAGCCGGCAATTTTTCGGGACAGGGGTCATGAACACTGAAGCTTTCTTT; size: .; V: TRBV7-9; D: TRBD1; J: TRBJ1-1
CDR3: CASSSPGNTEAFF; DNA: TGCGCCAGCAGCAGCCCGGGGAACACTGAAGCTTTCTTT; size: .; V: TRBV10-1; D: .; J: TRBJ1-1
CDR3: CASSSGLASTDTQYF; DNA: TGTGCCAGCAGTTCGGGACTTGCTAGCACAGATACGCAGTATTTT; size: .; V: TRBV6-6; D: .; J: TRBJ2-3
CDR3: CASSLGQGTEAFF; DNA: TGTGCCAGCAGCTTGGGACAGGGCACTGAAGCTTTCTTT; size: .; V: TRBV7-2; D: TRBD1; J: TRBJ1-1
CDR3: CASSQHQNTEAFF; DNA: TGTGCCAGCAGCCAACACCAGAACACTGAAGCTTTCTTT; size: .; V: TRBV7-3; D: .; J: TRBJ1-1
CDR3: CASSQAHGGQETQYF; DNA: TGTGCCAGCAGCCAAGCCCACGGGGGCCAAGAGACCCAGTACTTC; size: .; V: TRBV14; D: .; J: TRBJ2-5
CDR3: CASREGVMNTEAFF; DNA: TGCGCCAGCAGGGAAGGAGTGATGAACACTGAAGCTTTCTTT; size: .; V: TRBV5-1; D: .; J: TRBJ1-1
CDR3: CASSISAGTTGELFF; DNA: TGTGCCAGCAGTATATCAGCGGGAACCACCGGGGAGCTGTTTTTT; size: .; V: TRBV19; D: TRBD2; J: TRBJ2-2
CDR3: CASSYWTGPPLHF; DNA: TGTGCCAGCAGCTACTGGACAGGACCACCCCTCCACTTT; size: .; V: TRBV3-1/TRBV3-2; D: TRBD1; J: TRBJ1-6